The 7 T cell receptor beta chains given below trace back to one sample, sequenced in a study of cytomegalovirus exposure and HLA in healthy donors. A multiplex PCR was run with 60 Vbeta primers and 13 Jbeta primers. The data were produced by immunoSEQ multiplex PCR, yet TCRdb's version contains in-frame clones alone and is incomplete. The sample has about 140,000 clones, around 78% seen once. Sequenced material: PBMCs. Receptors were obtained from a woman younger than 35 in good health and CMV-seropositive.

The V call is TRBV19, the J call TRBJ1-5; tentative D call: TRBD1 (5 bases). CDR1 is LNHDA, CDR2 SQIVND, per germline (reference sequence). The V gene lost 1 base and the J gene lost 8 bases, with 12 bases spanning the gap. There are 14 residues in the CDR3. CDR3 bases: TGTGCCAGTAGTATAGCCAGGAAAGGGGAGCCCCAGCATTTT. Amino acid sequence: CASSIARKGEPQHF. Full variable domain (remainder filled in from reference TRBV19 and TRBJ1-5): DGGITQSPKYLFRKEGQNVTLSCEQNLNHDAMYWYRQDPGQGLRLIYYSQIVNDFQKGDIAEGYSVSREKKESFPLTVTSAQKNPTAFYLCASSIARKGEPQHFGDGTRLSIL.

This chain links TRBV19 with TRBJ2-2; TRBD1 matches at 9 bases. Trimming removed 5 bases from V and 7 bases from J; junction bases left unmatched: 8. CDR1 is LNHDA, CDR2 SQIVND, per germline (reference sequence). This CDR3 has 15 amino acids. CDR3: CASSSDRGFSGELFF. The CDR3 DNA reads as TGTGCCAGTAGTTCAGACAGGGGGTTTAGCGGGGAGCTGTTTTTT.

The rearrangement links TRBV21-1 to TRBJ2-5; the table's D gene call, TRBD1, was not cross checked with the DNA. The better agreement between TRBJ2-7 and the DNA end casts doubt on the J call. TRBV21-1 is flagged as a pseudogene. The CDR3 sequence is 17 residues long. The CDR3 region is CASSLGIRQGNIYEQYF. The DNA of the CDR3 is TGTGCCAGCAGTCTAGGTATCCGACAGGGGAACATTTACGAGCAGTACTTC.

This chain joins TRBV5-4 and TRBJ1-1, with 9 nucleotides matching TRBD1. V was pared by 5 bases and J by 0 bases, with 8 bases of the junction left unmatched. Per the germline V gene, CDR1 is SGHNT and CDR2 is YYREEE (reference sequence). The CDR3 has 16 residues. The CDR3 loop reads CASSRPGQGMNTEAFF. In nucleotides, the CDR3 is TGTGCCAGCAGTCGTCCGGGACAGGGTATGAACACTGAAGCTTTCTTT. The complete variable domain, with remaining parts taken from reference TRBV5-4 and TRBJ1-1, reads ETGVTQSPTHLIKTRGQQVTLRCSSQSGHNTVSWYQQALGQGPQFIFQYYREEENGRGNFPPRFSGLQFPNYSSELNVNALELDDSALYLCASSRPGQGMNTEAFFGQGTRLTVV.

The V gene is TRBV10-2, the J gene TRBJ2-2; 7 bases line up with TRBD1. The CDR3 runs 13 residues. The V gene's germline CDR1 is WSHSY and CDR2 SAAADI. Trimming took 8 bases from V and 5 from J; bases not matched to a gene: 5. CDR3 DNA: TGCGCCAGCTCAGGGGGAAGAACCGGGGAGCTGTTTTTT. It encodes CASSGGRTGELFF.

This clone was seen a few times. This chain joins TRBV27 and TRBJ1-1, with TRBD1 matching 7 bases. With V trimmed by 3 bases and J by 1 base, 5 bases remained unmatched. The CDR3 is 15 residues long. Germline V CDR1 and CDR2: MNHEY, SMNVEV (reference sequence). The CDR3 nucleotides read TGTGCCAGCAGTTTTCTGCGGACAGGGAACACTGAAGCTTTCTTT. Translated: CASSFLRTGNTEAFF.

This sequence joins TRBV19 and TRBJ1-4; D not certain. Germline CDR1 LNHDA, CDR2 SQIVND (reference sequence). The V gene lost 6 bases and the J gene lost 8 bases, with 22 bases spanning the gap. This CDR3 spans 16 amino acids. The CDR3 is CASSPYLEGSEEKLFF. In DNA, the CDR3 is TGTGCCAGTAGCCCTTATTTAGAGGGATCTGAGGAAAAACTGTTTTTT.